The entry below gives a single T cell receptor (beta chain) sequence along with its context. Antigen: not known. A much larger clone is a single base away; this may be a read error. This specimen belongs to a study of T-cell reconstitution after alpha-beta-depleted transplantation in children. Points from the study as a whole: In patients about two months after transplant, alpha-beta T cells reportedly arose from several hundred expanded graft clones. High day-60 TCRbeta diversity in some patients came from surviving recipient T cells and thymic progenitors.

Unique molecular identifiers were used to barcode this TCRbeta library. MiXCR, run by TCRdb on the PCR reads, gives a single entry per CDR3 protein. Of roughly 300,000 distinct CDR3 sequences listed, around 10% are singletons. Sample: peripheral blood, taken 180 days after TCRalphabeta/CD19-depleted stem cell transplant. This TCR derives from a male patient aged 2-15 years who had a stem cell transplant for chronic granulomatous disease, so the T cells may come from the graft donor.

CDR3 sequence: CASSLQDSGNTIYF. For the CDR3, the DNA is TGCGCCAGCAGCTTGCAGGACTCTGGAAACACCATATATTTT. The chain recombines TRBV5-1 with TRBJ1-3; D unclear. The V gene lost 1 base and the J gene lost 0 bases, with 5 bases spanning the gap. CDR1 is SGHRS and CDR2 is YFSETQ in the germline V gene. The CDR3 has 14 residues.